Below are 17 T cell receptor beta chains sequenced from a single sample in a study of T-cell reconstitution after alpha-beta-depleted transplantation in children. Preparation of the TCRbeta library was carried out with unique molecular identifiers. TCRdb re-called the PCR reads with MiXCR, one entry per CDR3 protein. The sample includes 500,000 or so distinct CDR3 sequences, about 30% of them seen just once. The specimen comprised PBMCs from the stem cell graft donor, sampled from the stem cell graft. The receptors were gathered from a human donor who donated a stem cell graft to a child with aplastic anemia.

The chain links TRBV20-1 to TRBJ1-4, with D perhaps matching TRBD1 (5 bases). Germline V gives CDR1 DFQATT, CDR2 SNEGSKA (reference sequence). The CDR3 totals 14 residues. V was shortened by 6 bases and J by 4 bases, with 15 bases between the two germline ends. Written as DNA, the CDR3 is TGCAGTGCGAATCCGGGACTGATTAATGAAAAACTGTTTTTT. Encoded protein: CSANPGLINEKLFF.

V usage is TRBV20-1 and J usage is TRBJ1-2; 10 bases match TRBD1. The germline gives CDR1 DFQATT, CDR2 SNEGSKA (reference sequence). V gave up 2 bases and J gave up 4 bases; unmatched junction bases: 7. The CDR3 is 15 residues long. The CDR3 is CSARLDRGHPYGYTF. The CDR3 nucleotides are TGCAGTGCTAGACTTGACAGGGGGCATCCCTATGGCTACACCTTC.

The CDR3 loop is CASSFRTSVEPQHF. Here the CDR3 DNA reads TGTGCCAGCAGTTTCAGGACAAGCGTAGAGCCCCAGCATTTT. The chain links TRBV27 to TRBJ1-5; TRBD1 might be the D (5 bases). The V gene lost 3 bases and the J gene lost 8 bases, with 14 bases spanning the gap. CDR1 and CDR2 (germline): MNHEY, SMNVEV (reference sequence). The CDR3 is 14 amino acids.

The chain carries TRBV18 and TRBJ1-5; D is unclear. Trimming cost V 8 bases and J 3 bases, with 11 bases left between them. This CDR3 comprises 13 residues. CDR1 and CDR2 (germline): KGHSH, LQKENI. CDR3 sequence: CASSPGVNQPQHF. The CDR3 nucleotides read TGTGCCAGCAGCCCTGGAGTCAATCAGCCCCAGCATTTT. Full variable domain (rest looked up from reference TRBV18 and TRBJ1-5): NAGVMQNPRHLVRRRGQEARLRCSPMKGHSHVYWYRQLPEEGLKFMVYLQKENIIDESGMPKERFSAEFPKEGPSILRIQQVVRGDSAAYFCASSPGVNQPQHFGDGTRLSIL.

This chain joins TRBV5-4 and TRBJ2-6, with 9 bases that match TRBD1. From germline, CDR1 is SGHNT and CDR2 YYREEE (reference sequence). The V and J ends lost 1 base and 0 bases, in that order; junction bases with no gene match: 8. This CDR3 spans 19 amino acids. CDR3 residues: CASSLTQGATVSGANVLTF. CDR3 coding DNA: TGTGCCAGCAGCTTGACACAGGGGGCCACCGTCTCTGGGGCCAACGTCCTGACTTTC.

This clonotype occurred a few times. This chain connects TRBV7-2 to TRBJ1-5; D is uncertain. Germline V lookup: CDR1 SGHTA, CDR2 FQGNSA. The CDR3 is 14 residues long. V lost 1 base, J lost 9 bases, and 13 bases lay in between. The CDR3 spells CASSLEGGPRPQHF. The CDR3 nucleotides read TGTGCCAGCAGCTTAGAAGGCGGTCCTCGGCCCCAGCATTTT.

This clonotype was seen only a few times. The rearrangement joins TRBV9 to TRBJ2-4, with D possibly TRBD1 on 6 matching bases. The germline CDR1 and CDR2 sequences are SGDLS and YYNGEE. CDR3 size: 15 residues. V lost 0 bases and J 9 bases, leaving 16 bases between the germline ends. The CDR3 spells CASSVGTGIRGIQYF. CDR3 DNA: TGTGCCAGCAGCGTAGGTACAGGGATCCGTGGCATTCAGTACTTC. Filled out from reference TRBV9 and TRBJ2-4, the complete variable domain reads DSGVTQTPKHLITATGQRVTLRCSPRSGDLSVYWYQQSLDQGLQFLIQYYNGEERAKGNILERFSAQQFPDLHSELNLSSLELGDSALYFCASSVGTGIRGIQYFGAGTRLSVL.

The chain carries TRBV3-1 and TRBJ2-2, with D unresolved. This CDR3 region has 15 residues. In germline, CDR1 is LGHDT, CDR2 YNNKEL (reference sequence). The V end lost 3 bases, the J end lost 5 bases, and 13 bases lay between the germline ends. The DNA for the CDR3 is TGTGCCAGCAGCCATACGCCAGACGGGACCGGGGAGCTGTTTTTT. Residues: CASSHTPDGTGELFF.

V and J are TRBV7-8 and TRBJ1-2; no firm D call. CDR1 SGHVS and CDR2 FQNEAQ come from the germline V gene. This CDR3 comprises 13 residues. Trimming removed 5 bases at V and 2 bases at J, with 9 bases between. This CDR3 reads CASSQDENYGYTF. The CDR3 DNA is TGTGCCAGCAGCCAGGACGAGAACTATGGCTACACCTTC. Full variable domain (missing parts from reference TRBV7-8 and TRBJ1-2): GAGVSQSPRYKVAKRGQDVALRCDPISGHVSLFWYQQALGQGPEFLTYFQNEAQLDKSGLPSDRFFAERPEGSVSTLKIQRTQQEDSAVYLCASSQDENYGYTFGSGTRLTVV.

Remarks on this clonotype: At one end the junction does not follow the germline gene, possibly because of a read error. The chain carries TRBV11-2 and TRBJ2-7; D gene unclear. The germline CDR1 and CDR2 sequences are SGHAT and FQNNGV. CDR3 length equals 12 residues. DNA of the CDR3: TGTGCCAGCAGCTTAATACCCTACATTTCAGACTTC. This translates into CASSLIPYISDF.

V and J are TRBV27 and TRBJ1-1; TRBD1 might be the D (5 bases). CDR3 length: 13 amino acids. V was shortened by 6 bases and J by 7 bases, with 15 bases between the two germline ends. Per germline, CDR1 MNHEY and CDR2 SMNVEV (reference sequence). CDR3 amino acids: CASSYYRNREAFF. The DNA for the CDR3 is TGTGCCAGCAGCTACTACAGGAACCGTGAAGCTTTCTTT.

This clonotype was picked up a small number of times. This chain connects TRBV12-3 or TRBV12-4 to TRBJ1-5; TRBD1 is a possible D gene (5 bases). Trimming took 3 bases from V and 5 from J, leaving 11 bases between them. This CDR3 has 14 amino acids. CDR3 in amino acids: CASSFGAGYQPQHF. CDR3 coding DNA: TGTGCCAGCAGTTTCGGGGCAGGGTATCAGCCCCAGCATTTT.

V gene TRBV30 combines with J gene TRBJ1-3; 10 bases line up with TRBD1. Trimming cost V 1 base and J 3 bases; bases outside gene matches: 9. CDR1 and CDR2 (germline): GTSNPN, SVGIG (reference sequence). The CDR3 extends over 17 amino acids. CDR3 amino acids: CAWSGVLTGGNGNTIYF. The CDR3 DNA reads TGTGCCTGGAGTGGGGTACTGACAGGGGGCAATGGAAACACCATATATTTT. The whole variable domain, remainder taken from reference TRBV30 and TRBJ1-3, is SQTIHQWPATLVQPVGSPLSLECTVEGTSNPNLYWYRQAAGRGLQLLFYSVGIGQISSEVPQNLSASRPQDRQFILSSKKLLLSDSGFYLCAWSGVLTGGNGNTIYFGEGSWLTVV.

The rearrangement links TRBV28 to TRBJ2-7; the match to TRBD1 covers 10 bases. After removal of 6 bases from V and 6 bases from J, the junction contained 11 bases not matched to a gene. Germline V gene sequence: CDR1 MDHEN, CDR2 SYDVKM. The CDR3 sequence is 15 residues long. The CDR3 sequence is CASSRRTGGEGEQYF. The CDR3, as DNA: TGTGCCAGCAGCCGCCGGACAGGGGGAGAAGGCGAGCAGTACTTC.

The chain uses TRBV5-1 and TRBJ2-5, with 9 bases aligning to TRBD2. V shed 2 bases and J 5 bases; nucleotides not matched to a gene: 22. The CDR3 loop spans 20 amino acids. Looked up from germline, CDR1 is SGHRS and CDR2 is YFSETQ. The CDR3 loop is CASSFKGPSGLAGTPETQYF. The CDR3 DNA reads as TGCGCCAGCAGCTTTAAGGGGCCGTCTGGGCTAGCGGGAACCCCTGAGACCCAGTACTTC. The whole variable domain, remainder taken from reference TRBV5-1 and TRBJ2-5, is KAGVTQTPRYLIKTRGQQVTLSCSPISGHRSVSWYQQTPGQGLQFLFEYFSETQRNKGNFPGRFSGRQFSNSRSEMNVSTLELGDSALYLCASSFKGPSGLAGTPETQYFGPGTRLLVL.

The chain links TRBV12-3 or TRBV12-4 to TRBJ2-1; TRBD2 matches 8 bases. V shed 3 bases and J 6 bases; nucleotides not matched to a gene: 7. This CDR3 comprises 15 residues. The CDR3 here is CASSLSGSFSNEQFF. The CDR3 DNA is TGTGCCAGCAGTTTGAGCGGGAGTTTCTCCAATGAGCAGTTCTTC.

This clonotype turned up a few times. The chain joins TRBV7-2 to TRBJ1-2; D not resolved. The germline V and J ends were trimmed by 5 bases and 1 base, with 11 bases remaining between them. Germline V gene lookup returns CDR1 SGHTA and CDR2 FQGNSA. The CDR3 is made up of 14 amino acids. The chain's CDR3 is CASSPRGVNYGYTF. For the CDR3, the DNA is TGTGCCAGCAGCCCAAGAGGAGTTAACTATGGCTACACCTTC.